The rows below give T cell receptor beta chains drawn from one sample of a study of cytomegalovirus exposure and HLA in healthy donors. Assay: immunoSEQ multiplex PCR; the TCRdb copy retains only in-frame clones and omits some. The sample carries around 160,000 clones, around 84% recorded once. The sequenced sample consisted of PBMCs. The receptor source for this set is a man aged 35-49 years in good health and CMV-seropositive. Both conserved end residues are part of each CDR3. Fields, in order: J gene, clone size, D gene, V gene, CDR3 DNA, CDR3 protein. The D gene is left open where the match is weak. Expanded clones are given a class, and other clones once, few, many or no size at all.

j_gene: TRBJ1-6
abundance: -
d_gene: -
v_gene: TRBV5-1
CDR3nt: TGCGCCAGCTGGGGGGGGCAGGGTAAGTGGTGTAATTCACCCCTCCACTTT
CDR3aa: CASWGGQGKWCNSPLHF

j_gene: TRBJ1-6
abundance: few
d_gene: -
v_gene: TRBV5-6
CDR3nt: TGTGCCAGCAGCTTGAGTGAAAGGGGGTCGAATTCACCCCTCCACTTT
CDR3aa: CASSLSERGSNSPLHF

j_gene: TRBJ1-5
abundance: -
d_gene: -
v_gene: TRBV7-9
CDR3nt: TGTGCCAGCAGCTTAGGGCTGACAGGTGGCAATCAGCCCCAGCATTTT
CDR3aa: CASSLGLTGGNQPQHF

j_gene: TRBJ2-5
abundance: -
d_gene: -
v_gene: TRBV6-1
CDR3nt: TGTGCCAGCAGTGTGGGGGGGGCCGGGGAGACCCAGTACTTC
CDR3aa: CASSVGGAGETQYF

j_gene: TRBJ1-2
abundance: -
d_gene: TRBD1
v_gene: TRBV9
CDR3nt: TGTGCCAGCAGCGCTCGGGACAGGGATGACTATGGCTACACCTTC
CDR3aa: CASSARDRDDYGYTF

j_gene: TRBJ2-5
abundance: -
d_gene: TRBD1
v_gene: TRBV7-2
CDR3nt: TGTGCCAGCAGCCGTACAGGGGGTGCGGGGGAGACCCAGTACTTC
CDR3aa: CASSRTGGAGETQYF

j_gene: TRBJ2-2
abundance: -
d_gene: -
v_gene: TRBV6-4
CDR3nt: TGTGCCAGCAGTGACGGGCCTAGCTCCGGGGAGCTGTTTTTT
CDR3aa: CASSDGPSSGELFF

j_gene: TRBJ2-1
abundance: -
d_gene: TRBD1
v_gene: TRBV7-2
CDR3nt: TGTGCCAGCAGCTTTGACAGGGGCATCTACAATGAGCAGTTCTTC
CDR3aa: CASSFDRGIYNEQFF

j_gene: TRBJ1-5
abundance: -
d_gene: -
v_gene: TRBV10-1
CDR3nt: TGCGCCAGCAGTGGGGGGGGAACAGGCCCCCAGCATTTT
CDR3aa: CASSGGGTGPQHF

j_gene: TRBJ2-1
abundance: -
d_gene: -
v_gene: TRBV7-3
CDR3nt: TGTGCCAGCACCACAGGGCGGAGCTCCTACAATGAGCAGTTCTTC
CDR3aa: CASTTGRSSYNEQFF

j_gene: TRBJ1-2
abundance: -
d_gene: TRBD1
v_gene: TRBV28
CDR3nt: TGTGCCAGCGAATATACACAGGGGGGCGACTATGGCTACACCTTC
CDR3aa: CASEYTQGGDYGYTF

j_gene: TRBJ2-1
abundance: -
d_gene: TRBD2
v_gene: TRBV11-2
CDR3nt: TGTGCCAGCAGCTCCTGGACTAGCGGGAGCCGGGATGAGCAGTTCTTC
CDR3aa: CASSSWTSGSRDEQFF

j_gene: TRBJ2-7
abundance: -
d_gene: TRBD1
v_gene: TRBV28
CDR3nt: TGTGCCAGCAGCGGAGCCCAGGGGGTGAAGTACGAGCAGTACTTC
CDR3aa: CASSGAQGVKYEQYF

j_gene: TRBJ2-7
abundance: -
d_gene: -
v_gene: TRBV6-5
CDR3nt: TGTTCCAGCAAGGAGTCGGCCTACGAGCAGTACTTC
CDR3aa: CSSKESAYEQYF

j_gene: TRBJ2-2
abundance: -
d_gene: TRBD1
v_gene: TRBV27
CDR3nt: TGTGCCAGCACTGACGGGACAGGGGCCACCGGGGAGCTGTTTTTT
CDR3aa: CASTDGTGATGELFF

j_gene: TRBJ1-5
abundance: -
d_gene: -
v_gene: TRBV6-5
CDR3nt: TGTGCCAGCAGTTACTTCGGACAGACACAGCCCCAGCATTTT
CDR3aa: CASSYFGQTQPQHF

j_gene: TRBJ2-1
abundance: few
d_gene: -
v_gene: TRBV5-4
CDR3nt: TGTGCCAGCAGCTCCCCCCTCTTCTCAGTCAATGAGCAGTTCTTC
CDR3aa: CASSSPLFSVNEQFF

j_gene: TRBJ1-5
abundance: -
d_gene: TRBD1
v_gene: TRBV6-5
CDR3nt: TGTGCCAGCAGTGTGACAGGGAGTCAGCCCCAGCATTTT
CDR3aa: CASSVTGSQPQHF

j_gene: TRBJ1-1
abundance: -
d_gene: -
v_gene: TRBV28
CDR3nt: TGTGCCAGCAGTTTACTTCCGGGGGGGAACACTGAAGCTTTCTTT
CDR3aa: CASSLLPGGNTEAFF

j_gene: TRBJ2-5
abundance: -
d_gene: TRBD2
v_gene: TRBV5-4
CDR3nt: TGTGCCAGCAGCGTTGGGGGGGTCCTCCAAGAGACCCAGTACTTC
CDR3aa: CASSVGGVLQETQYF

j_gene: TRBJ1-4
abundance: -
d_gene: -
v_gene: TRBV6-5
CDR3nt: TGTGCCAGCAGTCGGGGAGTTCATGAAAAACTGTTTTTT
CDR3aa: CASSRGVHEKLFF

j_gene: TRBJ2-5
abundance: -
d_gene: -
v_gene: TRBV29-1
CDR3nt: TGCAGCGCGAGAAAAGGACTTTCTCAAGAGACCCAGTACTTC
CDR3aa: CSARKGLSQETQYF

j_gene: TRBJ2-5
abundance: -
d_gene: TRBD2
v_gene: TRBV18
CDR3nt: TGTGCCAGCTCACCAACTAGCGGGAGGAGTGAAGAGACCCAGTACTTC
CDR3aa: CASSPTSGRSEETQYF

j_gene: TRBJ2-5
abundance: -
d_gene: -
v_gene: TRBV18
CDR3nt: TGTGCCAGCTCACCACCGAACACCCAAGAGACCCAGTACTTC
CDR3aa: CASSPPNTQETQYF

j_gene: TRBJ1-1
abundance: -
d_gene: -
v_gene: TRBV12-2
CDR3nt: TGTGCAAGTCGCTTGACAGGACAGGAGGACACTGAAGCTTTCTTT
CDR3aa: CASRLTGQEDTEAFF

j_gene: TRBJ1-4
abundance: -
d_gene: TRBD1
v_gene: TRBV6-1
CDR3nt: TGTGCCAGCAGGGGGCAGGGGGATTTAAAACTGTTTTTT
CDR3aa: CASRGQGDLKLFF

j_gene: TRBJ2-2
abundance: few
d_gene: -
v_gene: TRBV28
CDR3nt: TGTGCCAGCACTGCCACTAGCTTAGGGCACACCGGGGAGCTGTTTTTT
CDR3aa: CASTATSLGHTGELFF

j_gene: TRBJ2-2
abundance: few
d_gene: TRBD2
v_gene: TRBV5-8
CDR3nt: TGTGCCAGCAGCTTTGTCGGTTCGGGAGGGTCCGGGGAGCTGTTTTTT
CDR3aa: CASSFVGSGGSGELFF

j_gene: TRBJ2-7
abundance: -
d_gene: TRBD2
v_gene: TRBV9
CDR3nt: TGTGCCAGCAGCGAGGGGCTAGCGGGAGGCTACGAGCAGTACTTC
CDR3aa: CASSEGLAGGYEQYF

j_gene: TRBJ2-5
abundance: few
d_gene: -
v_gene: TRBV7-3
CDR3nt: TGTGCCAGCAGCTCCGACAGGCAAGAGACCCAGTACTTC
CDR3aa: CASSSDRQETQYF

j_gene: TRBJ2-5
abundance: -
d_gene: TRBD2
v_gene: TRBV27
CDR3nt: TGTGCCAGCAGTCCACGGGGACTAGCGGGATTGGAGACCCAGTACTTC
CDR3aa: CASSPRGLAGLETQYF

j_gene: TRBJ1-1
abundance: -
d_gene: TRBD1
v_gene: TRBV5-1
CDR3nt: TGCGCCAGCAGCCCCACAGGGGACACTGAAGCTTTCTTT
CDR3aa: CASSPTGDTEAFF

j_gene: TRBJ2-7
abundance: -
d_gene: TRBD1
v_gene: TRBV5-1
CDR3nt: TGCGCCAGCAGCTCGACAGGGATAATGGACGAGCAGTACTTC
CDR3aa: CASSSTGIMDEQYF

j_gene: TRBJ1-1
abundance: few
d_gene: -
v_gene: TRBV30
CDR3nt: TGTGCCTGGACCCGCGGACAGCAAGACACTGAAGCTTTCTTT
CDR3aa: CAWTRGQQDTEAFF

j_gene: TRBJ2-5
abundance: -
d_gene: -
v_gene: TRBV25-1
CDR3nt: TGTGCCAGCAGCTTGGGGGGAAGTTTAGAGACCCAGTACTTC
CDR3aa: CASSLGGSLETQYF

j_gene: TRBJ2-1
abundance: -
d_gene: -
v_gene: TRBV7-9
CDR3nt: TGTGCCAGCAGCGACCCGGCCGGGAGAGGCTACAATGAGCAGTTCTTC
CDR3aa: CASSDPAGRGYNEQFF

j_gene: TRBJ2-2
abundance: -
d_gene: -
v_gene: TRBV27
CDR3nt: TGTGCCAGCAGTTTTTTCCTCGGGGAGCTGTTTTTT
CDR3aa: CASSFFLGELFF

j_gene: TRBJ2-5
abundance: once
d_gene: TRBD2
v_gene: TRBV9
CDR3nt: TGTGCCAGCAGCGGAGGACTAGCTGGGGAGACCCAGTACTTC
CDR3aa: CASSGGLAGETQYF

j_gene: TRBJ2-1
abundance: few
d_gene: TRBD2
v_gene: TRBV18
CDR3nt: TGTGCCAGCTCACCACTCGGGGCTAGCGGAAGGAGTGAGCAGTTCTTC
CDR3aa: CASSPLGASGRSEQFF

j_gene: TRBJ1-4
abundance: -
d_gene: -
v_gene: TRBV6-5
CDR3nt: TGTGCCAGCAGTAACCCCGGGGGGATTAATGAAAAACTGTTTTTT
CDR3aa: CASSNPGGINEKLFF

j_gene: TRBJ2-7
abundance: few
d_gene: -
v_gene: TRBV5-4
CDR3nt: TGTGCCAGCAGCACCCGACAGAACCCTTACGAGCAGTACTTC
CDR3aa: CASSTRQNPYEQYF

j_gene: TRBJ1-1
abundance: -
d_gene: TRBD1
v_gene: TRBV9
CDR3nt: TGTGCCAACAGCCCATGGACAGGGATGATGAACACTGAAGCTTTCTTT
CDR3aa: CANSPWTGMMNTEAFF

j_gene: TRBJ1-1
abundance: -
d_gene: -
v_gene: TRBV15
CDR3nt: TGTGCCACCAGTGGGGGCATCGTAGGGAAAGCTTTCTTT
CDR3aa: CATSGGIVGKAFF

j_gene: TRBJ1-2
abundance: -
d_gene: TRBD1
v_gene: TRBV27
CDR3nt: TGTGCCAGCATCGCCAATTTCGGACAGGGGGCGAGTGGCTACACCTTC
CDR3aa: CASIANFGQGASGYTF